The 29 T cell receptor beta chains below were found in one sample sequenced in a study of persistence of HIV-infected CD4 T cells. This was the immunoSEQ version 4 assay in survey mode. Assay: immunoSEQ multiplex PCR; the TCRdb copy retains only in-frame clones and omits some. The sample records around 45,000 clones, 80% to 95% being singletons. Nonspecific anti-CD3/anti-CD28 bead stimulation represents the broad CD4+ T cell repertoire. Sorting selected CD4+ T cells upregulating both CD40 ligand and CD69. These receptors lack a known antigen. The source was CD4+ T cells sorted from PBMCs after approximately 18-hour stimulation, collected from a patient who received antiretroviral therapy. These receptor sequences come from an adult man with HIV who was CMV-seropositive.

V usage is TRBV6-5 and J usage is TRBJ2-7; 7 positions match TRBD1. CDR1 and CDR2 from the germline V gene are MNHEY and SVGAGI. CDR3 size: 15 residues. Trimming took 0 bases from V and 4 from J; bases not matched to a gene: 6. Here the CDR3 reads CASSYSRTGLYEQYF. In DNA form, the CDR3 reads TGTGCCAGCAGTTACTCGAGGACAGGCCTGTACGAGCAGTACTTC.

The gene calls are TRBV29-1 and TRBJ1-5, with 9 positions matching TRBD1. CDR1 and CDR2 from the germline V gene are SQVTM and ANQGSEA. The V segment lost 3 bases and the J segment 4 bases; nucleotides outside the gene matches: 1. This CDR3 is built from 13 residues. The CDR3, as DNA: TGCAGCGTTGAGACAGGGGGGAATCAGCCCCAGCATTTT. This gives the protein CSVETGGNQPQHF.

This chain connects TRBV5-1 to TRBJ2-3, with D possibly being TRBD1 or TRBD2 (6 bases each). CDR3 size: 15 residues. Per the germline V gene, CDR1 is SGHRS and CDR2 is YFSETQ. The V gene lost 5 bases and the J gene lost 0 bases, with 13 bases spanning the gap. CDR3 bases: TGCGCCAGCAGTTACGGGGGCTCTAGCACAGATACGCAGTATTTT. Protein sequence: CASSYGGSSTDTQYF.

This chain connects TRBV7-9 to TRBJ2-7; the D gene is possibly TRBD2 (7 bases). This CDR3 contains 15 residues. With 5 bases removed from V and 4 bases from J, the gap between germline ends came to 18 bases. Germline V gives CDR1 SEHNR, CDR2 FQNEAQ (reference sequence). CDR3 sequence (DNA): TGTGCCAGCAGCAGGGGCTTTGGGGGGGCATACGAGCAGTACTTC. This encodes CASSRGFGGAYEQYF.

This chain joins TRBV7-9 and TRBJ2-3; possibly TRBD2 for D (5 bases). V gave up 5 bases and J gave up 4 bases, with 13 bases separating them. The length of the CDR3 is 14 residues. Germline V gene lookup returns CDR1 SEHNR and CDR2 FQNEAQ (reference sequence). CDR3 nucleotide sequence: TGTGCCAGCAGCGAACATATGAGGGCAGATACGCAGTATTTT. Protein sequence: CASSEHMRADTQYF.

The V call is TRBV5-3, the J call TRBJ1-1; D is undetermined. TRBV5-3 is known as an ORF, though its function is uncertain. The CDR3 is 13 residues long. Trimming removed 4 bases from V and 0 bases from J, with 7 bases in between. The CDR3 DNA is TGTGCCAGAAGCGCGACAATGAACACTGAAGCTTTCTTT. Its protein product is CARSATMNTEAFF.

CDR3 DNA sequence: TGTGCCAGCAGTGGGGGGGGACGGATGATCTACGAGCAGTACTTC. This sequence encodes CASSGGGRMIYEQYF. J is TRBJ2-7 and V is TRBV2; TRBD2 matches at 7 bases. CDR1 and CDR2 (germline): SNHLY, FYNNEI. The ends lost 4 bases at V and 3 bases at J; junction bases unmatched: 9. This CDR3 has 15 amino acids.

V is TRBV6-5 and J is TRBJ1-2, with TRBD1 identical over 8 bases. CDR1 and CDR2 (germline): MNHEY, SVGAGI. The CDR3 loop spans 14 amino acids. The junction had 6 bases not matched to a gene; V was cut back by 4 bases and J by 5 bases. The CDR3 spells CASSSDRERYGYTF. The CDR3 region has the DNA TGTGCCAGCAGTTCGGACAGGGAGCGATATGGCTACACCTTC.

The rearrangement uses TRBV28 and TRBJ1-5; 11 bases line up with TRBD1. V was pared by 7 bases and J by 6 bases, with 5 bases of the junction left unmatched. This CDR3 is built from 14 residues. Germline assignment: CDR1 MDHEN and CDR2 SYDVKM. The CDR3 bases are TGTGCCAGCATTGGACAGGGGGCAGTTCAGCCCCAGCATTTT. It translates to CASIGQGAVQPQHF.

This chain uses TRBV3-1 (or the pseudogene TRBV3-2) with TRBJ1-6; unclear D gene. The CDR3 is made up of 14 amino acids. Trimming removed 4 bases from V and 5 bases from J, with 9 bases in between. Germline CDR1 and CDR2: LGHDT and YNNKEL (reference sequence). The CDR3 sequence is CASSLREDNSPLHF. DNA of the CDR3: TGTGCCAGCAGCCTCCGGGAAGATAATTCACCCCTCCACTTT.

V is TRBV7-3 and J is TRBJ2-7; 8 bases agree with TRBD2. V dropped 5 bases and J dropped 2; count of bases not matched to a gene: 8. Per the germline V gene, CDR1 is SGHTA and CDR2 is FQGTGA. The CDR3 totals 15 residues. The CDR3 DNA follows: TGTGCCAGCAGCCAAGTCGGGGGGGTGACCTACGAGCAGTACTTC. This codes for CASSQVGGVTYEQYF.

V and J are TRBV5-8 and TRBJ2-3, with 7 bases matching TRBD2. CDR1 SGHTS and CDR2 YDEGEE come from the germline V gene. This CDR3 is 14 amino acids long. V shed 5 bases, J shed 2 bases, and the junction held 5 bases outside the gene matches. The CDR3 reads CASSPTSATDTQYF. The CDR3 nucleotides read TGTGCCAGCAGTCCCACTAGCGCCACAGATACGCAGTATTTT.

The rearrangement links TRBV5-1 to TRBJ1-1; D is unclear. The CDR3 runs 15 residues. V lost 1 base and J lost 3, with 13 bases in between. Germline-derived CDR1 and CDR2 are SGHRS and YFSETQ. The CDR3 here is CASSLTLLPDTEAFF. CDR3 nucleotide sequence: TGCGCCAGCAGCTTGACGCTTCTACCGGACACTGAAGCTTTCTTT.

The rearrangement joins TRBV28 to TRBJ1-2; no reliable D call. In germline, CDR1 is MDHEN, CDR2 SYDVKM. V was cut by 3 bases and J by 1 base, with 9 bases left in between. The CDR3 runs to 14 residues. This CDR3 reads CASSFIGSNYGYTF. The CDR3 DNA follows: TGTGCCAGCAGTTTCATAGGCAGTAACTATGGCTACACCTTC.

This clone occurred once. The chain employs TRBV28 and TRBJ2-7, with D possibly matching TRBD1 (6 bases). The CDR3 is made up of 13 amino acids. Trimming removed 8 bases at V and 3 bases at J, with 14 bases between. Germline V gene sequence: CDR1 MDHEN, CDR2 SYDVKM. CDR3 amino acids: CASLPGHHYEQYF. CDR3 nucleotide sequence: TGTGCCAGCCTACCGGGACACCACTACGAGCAGTACTTC.

This chain connects TRBV6-5 to TRBJ1-2; possibly TRBD1 for D (6 bases). The ends were cut back, 10 bases at V and 4 bases at J, with 13 bases in the middle. The germline CDR1 and CDR2 sequences are MNHEY and SVGAGI. The CDR3 length is 12 residues. Here the CDR3 DNA reads TGTGCCACGACGGACAGCGCCTATGGCTACACCTTC. Protein sequence: CATTDSAYGYTF.

The chain recombines TRBV7-3 with TRBJ1-1; D ambiguous. The CDR3 has 14 amino acids. Trimming took 2 bases from V and 2 from J, leaving 9 bases between them. Looked up from germline, CDR1 is SGHTA and CDR2 is FQGTGA. The chain's CDR3 is CASSLVSGNTEAFF. The CDR3 DNA is TGTGCCAGCAGCTTAGTAAGTGGAAACACTGAAGCTTTCTTT.

The rearrangement uses TRBV4-1 and TRBJ2-1, with a possible D match to TRBD1 (5 bases). The CDR3 covers 14 residues. V shed 6 bases and J shed 4 bases, with 13 bases lying between them. Looked up from germline, CDR1 is MGHRA and CDR2 is YSYEKL. The CDR3 bases are TGCGCCAGCAGGGACCAGGGTGGGTACAATGAGCAGTTCTTC. It specifies CASRDQGGYNEQFF.

The chain carries TRBV7-6 and TRBJ2-1; TRBD2 is a possible D gene (6 bases). CDR3 length: 16 amino acids. The V and J ends lost 5 bases and 7 bases respectively, with 21 bases between them. Germline V gives CDR1 SGHVS, CDR2 FNYEAQ. The CDR3 spells CASSLEEGLSTNEQFF. In nucleotides, the CDR3 is TGTGCCAGCAGCCTCGAGGAGGGGCTATCTACAAATGAGCAGTTCTTC.

The V and J genes are TRBV6-5 and TRBJ2-2; D uncertain. This CDR3 has 15 amino acids. The V gene's germline CDR1 is MNHEY and CDR2 SVGAGI. Trimming stripped 7 bases from V and 5 bases from J, with 17 bases between. Here the CDR3 DNA reads TGTGCCAGCAATAGGGTGATCCATGGGACCGGGGAGCTGTTTTTT. Its protein product is CASNRVIHGTGELFF.

This chain joins TRBV19 and TRBJ2-5, with D possibly being TRBD1 (7 bases). V lost 1 base to trimming and J lost 4 bases, with 16 bases between them. The CDR3 runs to 16 residues. Germline V CDR1 and CDR2: LNHDA, SQIVND (reference sequence). The CDR3 region is CASSIASGGYGETQYF. CDR3 sequence (DNA): TGTGCCAGTAGTATAGCGTCAGGGGGGTACGGAGAGACCCAGTACTTC.

The CDR3 spells CASFNPSPGSDTQYF. In DNA, the CDR3 is TGTGCCAGCTTCAATCCCAGCCCGGGGTCAGATACGCAGTATTTT. The V and J genes are TRBV28 and TRBJ2-3, with a possible D match to TRBD2 (5 bases). CDR1 and CDR2 from the germline V gene are MDHEN and SYDVKM. V gave up 8 bases and J gave up 4 bases, with 19 bases separating them. The CDR3 has 15 amino acids.

This rearrangement joins TRBV2 to TRBJ2-7, with 10 bases aligning to TRBD1. V lost 8 bases and J lost 5; bases outside the gene matches: 6. Germline assignment: CDR1 SNHLY and CDR2 FYNNEI. The CDR3 totals 13 residues. Here the CDR3 DNA reads TGTGCCAGCTACCGGGACAGGGGCAACGAGCAGTACTTC. The encoded protein is CASYRDRGNEQYF.

This clone was found once. This chain uses TRBV7-2 with TRBJ2-1; a weak D match, TRBD1 (6 bases). The ends were cut back, 2 bases at V and 9 bases at J, with 8 bases in the middle. This CDR3 contains 12 residues. CDR1 is SGHTA and CDR2 is FQGNSA in the germline V gene. CDR3 in DNA: TGTGCCAGCAGCTTAAGGGGGAGTGAGCAGTTCTTC. It is translated as CASSLRGSEQFF.

The J gene is TRBJ2-1, the V gene TRBV19, with 7 bases aligning to TRBD1. Germline CDR1 is LNHDA and CDR2 is SQIVND (reference sequence). With V trimmed by 1 base and J by 8 bases, 5 bases remained unmatched. This CDR3 has 14 amino acids. This chain's CDR3 is CASSIGQGVYEQFF. CDR3 nucleotides: TGTGCCAGTAGTATAGGGCAGGGGGTCTATGAGCAGTTCTTC.

V is TRBV11-2 and J is TRBJ2-3; 9 bases agree with TRBD2. Germline lookup yields CDR1 SGHAT and CDR2 FQNNGV. CDR3 length: 15 amino acids. With 1 base clipped from V and 2 bases from J, the junction kept 1 base outside the gene matches. The CDR3 DNA reads as TGTGCCAGCAGCTTAGGCGGGGGGGCCACAGATACGCAGTATTTT. Its protein product is CASSLGGGATDTQYF.

This clone was observed a few times. The rearrangement uses TRBV7-9 and TRBJ2-2; 11 bases are a match to TRBD2. Germline lookup yields CDR1 SEHNR and CDR2 FQNEAQ (reference sequence). The CDR3 is made up of 16 amino acids. Trimming at V came to 1 base and at J to 4 bases, leaving 2 bases not matched to a gene. CDR3 sequence (DNA): TGTGCCAGCAGCTTAGGCCTAGCGGGGGGCACCGGGGAGCTGTTTTTT. Protein sequence: CASSLGLAGGTGELFF. Full variable domain (rest looked up from reference TRBV7-9 and TRBJ2-2): DTGVSQNPRHKITKRGQNVTFRCDPISEHNRLYWYRQTLGQGPEFLTYFQNEAQLEKSRLLSDRFSAERPKGSFSTLEIQRTEQGDSAMYLCASSLGLAGGTGELFFGEGSRLTVL.

The V and J genes are TRBV5-1 and TRBJ2-7, with TRBD1 identical over 7 bases. CDR1 and CDR2 from the germline V gene are SGHRS and YFSETQ. V lost 2 bases, J lost 7 bases, and 18 bases stayed unmatched. The CDR3 sequence is 17 residues long. The CDR3, as DNA: TGCGCCAGCAGCTTAGGATCCTCGAGACAGGGTAGGTTTGAGCAGTACTTC. This codes for CASSLGSSRQGRFEQYF.

The rearrangement joins TRBV6-5 to TRBJ1-4, with D tentatively TRBD1 (5 bases). The V end was cut by 2 bases, the J end by 7 bases, with 17 bases between. The germline V gene encodes CDR1 MNHEY and CDR2 SVGAGI. This CDR3 region has 16 residues. CDR3 amino acids: CASSYRLPGTGEKLFF. CDR3 DNA sequence: TGTGCCAGCAGTTACAGATTGCCAGGGACTGGTGAAAAACTGTTTTTT.